Given below is one TCR beta chain in context. What it binds is unknown. The sample is drawn from a study of T cell repertoires in cytomegalovirus infection. Overall study results and limits: CMV carriers with the relevant HLA were identified by cumulative public TCR beta family frequency. It was HLA-C-restricted CMV-specific TCR beta clonotypes that dominated the response ex vivo.

Each CDR3 protein is one row after TCRdb ran MiXCR on the reads. The sample shows fewer than 400,000 distinct CDR3 sequences, about a sixth of them seen only once. Sequencing was done on a sample of PBMCs. This receptor was taken from a human donor in good health (CMV status not recorded). Some clones in this sample may be carry-over from other donors' samples.

The CDR3, as DNA: TGCAGTGCTAGAGATTCCGCCCGCTCCTACAATGAGCAGTTCTTC. Its protein product is CSARDSARSYNEQFF. The chain is built from TRBV20-1 and TRBJ2-1; D not resolved. The V gene lost 0 bases and the J gene lost 0 bases, with 9 bases spanning the gap. This CDR3 has 15 amino acids. Germline loops: CDR1 DFQATT, CDR2 SNEGSKA (reference sequence).